The 32 T cell receptor beta chains below come from one sample, sequenced in a study of identical twins. TCRdb reanalysed the 5' RACE reads using MiXCR and keeps one entry per CDR3 protein. The data show about 430,000 distinct CDR3 sequences, with 18% seen just once and roughly an eighth held by the top ten. The sequenced sample was naive T cells sorted from blood. All receptors derive from a man between 50 and 59 years old in good health.

This clonotype was seen a few times. The genes are TRBV12-3 or TRBV12-4 and TRBJ2-7; unclear D gene. The CDR3 has 12 amino acids. V was pared by 5 bases and J by 7 bases, with 12 bases between. This CDR3 reads CASSRLLGEQYF. The CDR3 DNA follows: TGTGCCAGCAGTCGTCTCCTGGGGGAGCAGTACTTC.

This clonotype appeared many times. The CDR3 here is CASSLVWNTEAFF. CDR3 DNA: TGTGCCAGCAGCTTAGTCTGGAACACTGAAGCTTTCTTT. The chain couples TRBV7-9 to TRBJ1-1, with no clear D. The CDR3 is made up of 13 amino acids. Germline loops: CDR1 SEHNR, CDR2 FQNEAQ (reference sequence). Between the trimmed V and J ends, which lost 1 base and 1 base, there was a span of 4 bases.

This clonotype has ten or more counts. V and J are TRBV20-1 and TRBJ2-7; the D is unclear. Trimming cost V 1 base and J 2 bases, with 18 bases left between them. CDR3 length: 16 residues. Germline CDR1 reads DFQATT; CDR2 reads SNEGSKA (reference sequence). CDR3 sequence reads: CSARGQSLFTAYEQYF. The CDR3 region has the DNA TGCAGTGCTAGAGGGCAATCCCTTTTTACAGCCTACGAGCAGTACTTC.

This rearrangement joins TRBV7-9 to TRBJ1-1; D possibly corresponds to TRBD1 (5 bases). The V gene lost 8 bases and the J gene lost 1 base, with 20 bases spanning the gap. This CDR3 has 16 amino acids. Germline CDR1 is SEHNR and CDR2 is FQNEAQ (reference sequence). The CDR3 DNA is TGTGCCAGCGGCGCCAGGGTAAGGTGGGAGAACACTGAAGCTTTCTTT. As protein: CASGARVRWENTEAFF. Full variable domain (outside the CDR3, taken from reference TRBV7-9 and TRBJ1-1): DTGVSQNPRHKITKRGQNVTFRCDPISEHNRLYWYRQTLGQGPEFLTYFQNEAQLEKSRLLSDRFSAERPKGSFSTLEIQRTEQGDSAMYLCASGARVRWENTEAFFGQGTRLTVV.

This clonotype showed up many times. In DNA, the CDR3 is TGTGCCAGCAGATCTAGCGGGGGGCCCTACGAGCAGTACTTC. This encodes CASRSSGGPYEQYF. The chain has TRBV12-3 or TRBV12-4 and TRBJ2-7, with 11 bases fitting TRBD2. Trimming took 6 bases from V and 2 from J; bases not matched to a gene: 3. The CDR3 has 14 residues.

This clonotype occurred a few times. This chain joins TRBV15 and TRBJ2-3; D not resolved. Per the germline V gene, CDR1 is LNHNV and CDR2 is YYDKDF (reference sequence). The CDR3 is 13 amino acids. V was pared by 3 bases and J by 4 bases, with 8 bases between. CDR3 DNA sequence: TGTGCCACCAGCAGGGAGCGAGCAGATACGCAGTATTTT. It is translated as CATSRERADTQYF.

V and J are TRBV29-1 and TRBJ2-5; no clear D. The CDR3 has 17 amino acids. The germline gives CDR1 SQVTM, CDR2 ANQGSEA. Trimming stripped 2 bases from V and 2 bases from J, with 21 bases between. The CDR3 DNA follows: TGCAGCGTTGAAAGTGGAAGTTTGGACCATTTACAAGAGACCCAGTACTTC. This encodes CSVESGSLDHLQETQYF.

The chain carries TRBV20-1 and TRBJ2-1; tentatively, D is TRBD1 or TRBD2 (6 bases each). The CDR3 is 16 residues long. CDR1 is DFQATT, CDR2 SNEGSKA, per germline (reference sequence). V lost 0 bases, J lost 7 bases, and 19 bases lay in between. This CDR3 reads CSARDLVGGNKNEQFF. The DNA for the CDR3 is TGCAGTGCTAGAGATCTCGTGGGGGGCAATAAAAATGAGCAGTTCTTC.

The chain joins TRBV6-1 to TRBJ2-7; 9 bases align to TRBD2. The trim removed 8 bases at V and 3 bases at J, leaving 8 bases unmatched. CDR1 MNHNS and CDR2 SASEGT come from the germline V gene. The CDR3 totals 14 residues. The CDR3 sequence: CASHPSSGSYEQYF. The DNA for the CDR3 is TGTGCCAGCCACCCGAGTAGCGGGAGCTACGAGCAGTACTTC.

The rearrangement joins TRBV7-2 to TRBJ2-6; D tentatively fits TRBD1 or TRBD2 (5 bases each). The V end lost 2 bases, the J end lost 0 bases, and 11 bases lay between the germline ends. The V gene's germline CDR1 is SGHTA and CDR2 FQGNSA. This CDR3 has 17 residues. The CDR3 loop is CASSLWGTISGANVLTF. In DNA form, the CDR3 reads TGTGCCAGCAGCTTATGGGGGACCATCTCTGGGGCCAACGTCCTGACTTTC.

The chain joins TRBV20-1 to TRBJ2-5; the match to TRBD1 covers 7 bases. The germline V gene encodes CDR1 DFQATT and CDR2 SNEGSKA (reference sequence). This CDR3 has 17 amino acids. The junction had 17 bases not matched to a gene; V was cut back by 4 bases and J by 3 bases. For the CDR3, the DNA is TGCAGTGCTAAAGTCTTCTCCGGGACAGCGATAGAAGAGACCCAGTACTTC. Its protein is CSAKVFSGTAIEETQYF.

The V and J genes are TRBV28 and TRBJ2-2, with unresolved D. Trimming removed 7 bases from V and 0 bases from J, with 6 bases in between. From germline, CDR1 is MDHEN and CDR2 SYDVKM. The CDR3 has 13 amino acids. Here the CDR3 reads CASIRANTGELFF. The CDR3 nucleotides are TGTGCCAGCATTAGGGCGAACACCGGGGAGCTGTTTTTT.

The chain has TRBV7-2 and TRBJ2-1; maybe TRBD1 (6 bases). V was cut by 0 bases and J by 6 bases, with 12 bases left in between. This CDR3 spans 15 amino acids. Germline V gene data show CDR1 as SGHTA and CDR2 as FQGNSA. The chain's CDR3 is CASSLAVAGVNEQFF. Written as DNA, the CDR3 is TGTGCCAGCAGCTTAGCGGTGGCAGGGGTCAATGAGCAGTTCTTC.

The chain couples TRBV7-9 to TRBJ2-3; D is uncertain. V was pared by 0 bases and J by 1 base, with 8 bases between. The V gene's germline CDR1 is SEHNR and CDR2 FQNEAQ (reference sequence). The CDR3 has 15 amino acids. In DNA, the CDR3 is TGTGCCAGCAGCTTAGCGGTAGGACGCACAGATACGCAGTATTTT. Translation: CASSLAVGRTDTQYF. The full variable domain, rest sourced from reference TRBV7-9 and TRBJ2-3, is DTGVSQNPRHKITKRGQNVTFRCDPISEHNRLYWYRQTLGQGPEFLTYFQNEAQLEKSRLLSDRFSAERPKGSFSTLEIQRTEQGDSAMYLCASSLAVGRTDTQYFGPGTRLTVL.

The J gene is TRBJ2-7, the V gene TRBV29-1, with 7 bases matching TRBD1. The germline gives CDR1 SQVTM, CDR2 ANQGSEA. V lost 5 bases to trimming and J lost 0 bases; unmatched junction nucleotides: 7. There are 14 residues in the CDR3. The CDR3 DNA reads TGCAGCGTTTTTACAGGGGCGAGCTCCTACGAGCAGTACTTC. Translation: CSVFTGASSYEQYF.

Ten or more counts support this clonotype. The chain couples TRBV7-8 to TRBJ2-7; possible D gene TRBD2, 6 bases. CDR1 and CDR2 from the germline V gene are SGHVS and FQNEAQ. The V end lost 2 bases, the J end lost 4 bases, and 9 bases lay between the germline ends. The CDR3 has 13 residues. CDR3 loop: CASSLSGQYEQYF. CDR3 sequence (DNA): TGTGCCAGCAGCTTAAGCGGGCAGTACGAGCAGTACTTC.

The table lists this clonotype with a few counts. This chain uses TRBV7-2 with TRBJ2-7; 11 nucleotides match TRBD2. After removal of 4 bases from V and 6 bases from J, the junction contained 8 bases not matched to a gene. The CDR3 is 15 amino acids. CDR1 is SGHTA and CDR2 is FQGNSA in the germline V gene. CDR3 nucleotides: TGTGCCAGCAGCTCCAGGGGTAGCGGGGGGGCCGAGCAGTACTTC. Its translation is CASSSRGSGGAEQYF.

This clonotype was detected only a few times. For the CDR3, the DNA is TGTGCCGGGGGGACAGGGCGAAATGAAGCTTTCTTT. Translated: CAGGTGRNEAFF. The J gene is TRBJ1-1, the V gene TRBV6-1; 9 nucleotides match TRBD1. There are 12 residues in the CDR3. The J segment lost 7 bases and the V segment lost 11 bases, leaving 8 bases of the junction unmatched. CDR1 and CDR2 (germline): MNHNS, SASEGT.

This clonotype was recorded at least ten times. The rearrangement joins TRBV5-1 to TRBJ2-3; D assignment may be TRBD1 or TRBD2 (5 bases each). Germline CDR1 and CDR2: SGHRS and YFSETQ. V dropped 3 bases and J dropped 0 bases, with 11 bases sitting between them. CDR3 size: 15 residues. The CDR3 sequence: CASSWGKSSTDTQYF. As DNA, the CDR3 is TGCGCCAGCAGCTGGGGGAAATCTAGCACAGATACGCAGTATTTT.

About this clonotype: A clone one base away is much larger, so this may be a read error. The rearrangement uses TRBV29-1 and TRBJ2-1; D could derive from TRBD1 or TRBD2 (5 bases each). The CDR3 contains 12 residues. CDR1 is SQVTM, CDR2 ANQGSEA, per germline. The CDR3 region has the DNA TGCAGCGTTGCGGGACGGAACAATGAGCGGTTCTTC. This gives the protein CSVAGRNNERFF.

The rearrangement links TRBV20-1 to TRBJ2-3, with 12 bases matching TRBD2. Germline V gives CDR1 DFQATT, CDR2 SNEGSKA (reference sequence). The CDR3 is 23 residues long. The J segment lost 0 bases and the V segment lost 3 bases, leaving 25 bases of the junction unmatched. The DNA of the CDR3 is TGCAGTGCTAGGCGGGGACAGGGACCTTCAACTAGCGGGAGGCCTACTAGCACAGATACGCAGTATTTT. Translation gives CSARRGQGPSTSGRPTSTDTQYF.

The chain carries TRBV5-1 and TRBJ2-5; the match to TRBD2 covers 9 bases. J was trimmed by 0 bases and V by 4 bases; bases with no gene match: 10. The CDR3 contains 17 residues. Germline lookup yields CDR1 SGHRS and CDR2 YFSETQ. The CDR3 DNA reads as TGCGCCAGCAGCCTTCAGCTAGCGGGGACTTACCAAGAGACCCAGTACTTC. Its protein product is CASSLQLAGTYQETQYF. Together with reference TRBV5-1 and TRBJ2-5, the CDR3 gives the full variable domain: KAGVTQTPRYLIKTRGQQVTLSCSPISGHRSVSWYQQTPGQGLQFLFEYFSETQRNKGNFPGRFSGRQFSNSRSEMNVSTLELGDSALYLCASSLQLAGTYQETQYFGPGTRLLVL.

The J gene is TRBJ1-4, the V gene TRBV7-2; D unresolved. This CDR3 comprises 16 residues. Trimming left V 1 base short and J 5 bases short, with 14 bases between. Germline loops: CDR1 SGHTA, CDR2 FQGNSA. The CDR3 here is CASSLGPGSTNEKLFF. As DNA, the CDR3 is TGTGCCAGCAGCTTAGGGCCAGGTTCCACAAATGAAAAACTGTTTTTT.

This chain uses TRBV5-1 with TRBJ2-7; weak D call: TRBD2 (6 bases). Germline CDR1 is SGHRS and CDR2 is YFSETQ. Trimming shortened V by 2 bases and J by 3 bases, and 21 bases separated the two germline ends. The CDR3 runs 17 residues. The CDR3 reads CASSFAGPDFSLYEQYF. In DNA form, the CDR3 reads TGCGCCAGCAGCTTTGCGGGACCCGACTTTTCCCTCTACGAGCAGTACTTC.

This clonotype came up many times. The junction does not match germline at one end; this may be a read error. The V and J genes are TRBV7-7 and TRBJ1-5; 7 nucleotides match TRBD1. This CDR3 comprises 17 residues. CDR1 and CDR2 from the germline V gene are SSHAT and FNYEAQ (reference sequence). CDR3: CASSLGRQGNSCQPQHF. The CDR3 DNA follows: TGTGCTAGCAGCTTAGGTCGACAGGGCAATAGCTGTCAGCCCCAGCATTTT.

The chain has TRBV4-1 and TRBJ2-5, with D perhaps matching TRBD2 (6 bases). Germline V lookup: CDR1 MGHRA, CDR2 YSYEKL. The ends were cut back, 1 base at V and 3 bases at J, with 15 bases in the middle. This CDR3 contains 16 residues. As DNA, the CDR3 is TGCGCCAGCAGCCAAGGTCTCAGCGGGTCGGAAGAGACCCAGTACTTC. It specifies CASSQGLSGSEETQYF.

The chain recombines TRBV11-2 with TRBJ2-1; 15 nucleotides align to TRBD2. Germline lookup yields CDR1 SGHAT and CDR2 FQNNGV. The J segment lost 7 bases and the V segment lost 4 bases, leaving 5 bases of the junction unmatched. The CDR3 is 16 residues long. In DNA, the CDR3 is TGTGCCAGCAGCTACGGACTAGCGGGGGGGTTTAATGAGCAGTTCTTC. Translation gives CASSYGLAGGFNEQFF.

V gene TRBV12-3 or TRBV12-4 combines with J gene TRBJ1-2; 7 bases match TRBD1. The CDR3 covers 11 residues. Losses at the gene ends were 7 bases for V and 8 bases for J; bases not matched to a gene: 4. This chain's CDR3 is CASKTGLGYTF. The CDR3 region has the DNA TGTGCCAGCAAGACAGGGTTAGGCTACACCTTC.

This clonotype was seen many times. This rearrangement joins TRBV5-1 to TRBJ2-2, with D perhaps given as TRBD1 or TRBD2 (5 bases each). Per the germline V gene, CDR1 is SGHRS and CDR2 is YFSETQ. Trimming left V 4 bases short and J 5 bases short, with 15 bases between. The CDR3 spans 15 residues. Here the CDR3 reads CASSTRDAGTGELFF. In DNA, the CDR3 is TGCGCCAGCAGCACCCGGGACGCGGGTACCGGGGAGCTGTTTTTT.

The gene calls are TRBV7-9 and TRBJ1-4; 9 positions match TRBD1. Losses at the gene ends were 5 bases for V and 8 bases for J; bases not matched to a gene: 12. The CDR3 has 16 amino acids. Germline CDR1 is SEHNR and CDR2 is FQNEAQ (reference sequence). CDR3 amino acids: CASSPGQGRGTEKLFF. The CDR3 region has the DNA TGTGCCAGCAGCCCCGGACAGGGGAGGGGGACAGAAAAACTGTTTTTT.

V gene TRBV20-1 combines with J gene TRBJ2-7; TRBD1 might be the D (6 bases). V lost 0 bases and J 6 bases, leaving 18 bases between the germline ends. This CDR3 has 15 amino acids. Germline CDR1 is DFQATT and CDR2 is SNEGSKA (reference sequence). The CDR3 loop reads CSARDASWGTSEQYF. The CDR3 DNA follows: TGCAGTGCTAGAGACGCTAGTTGGGGGACATCCGAGCAGTACTTC.

A few counts support this clonotype. J is TRBJ2-7 and V is TRBV12-3 or TRBV12-4, with 9 bases fitting TRBD2. CDR3 length: 15 residues. The ends lost 2 bases at V and 3 bases at J; junction bases unmatched: 5. CDR3 amino acids: CASSLSLAGIYEQYF. As DNA, the CDR3 is TGTGCCAGCAGTTTAAGTCTAGCGGGGATCTACGAGCAGTACTTC.